These 12 T cell receptor beta chains share one sample of origin, sequenced in a study of shared clonotypes between healthy human individuals. Sequenced by immunoSEQ multiplex PCR; TCRdb stores in-frame clones only, minus some. Among 400,000 to 600,000 clones listed, 60% to 80% were seen once. Sequencing was performed on PBMCs. Receptors originate from a woman aged 40 to 50 in good health. Some clones in this sample may be carry-over from other donors' samples.

J is TRBJ2-7 and V is TRBV4-1; D ambiguous. Trimming removed 8 bases at V and 5 bases at J, with 16 bases between. The CDR3 spans 13 residues. The germline V gene has CDR1 MGHRA and CDR2 YSYEKL. In DNA form, the CDR3 reads TGCGCCAGCTCCCACGGGCCCCTTAACGAGCAGTACTTC. Protein sequence: CASSHGPLNEQYF.

The chain joins TRBV7-9 to TRBJ2-1; weak D call: TRBD1 (6 bases). The CDR3 contains 15 residues. The germline gives CDR1 SEHNR, CDR2 FQNEAQ (reference sequence). Trimming pared 5 bases from V and 7 bases from J, leaving 18 bases between. The CDR3 DNA follows: TGTGCCAGCAGCCCCGCTGGACAGAGTTGGAATGAGCAGTTCTTC. Protein sequence: CASSPAGQSWNEQFF.

This chain connects TRBV7-2 to TRBJ2-7, with 11 bases aligning to TRBD1. The CDR3 is 15 residues long. After removal of 3 bases from V and 3 bases from J, the junction contained 4 bases not matched to a gene. CDR1 and CDR2 from the germline V gene are SGHTA and FQGNSA. CDR3 nucleotides: TGTGCCAGCAGCTTCTCCGGGACAGGGGGCTACGAGCAGTACTTC. Its translation: CASSFSGTGGYEQYF.

The chain has TRBV19 and TRBJ2-4; 10 nucleotides match TRBD1. The CDR3 has 17 residues. Germline values: CDR1 LNHDA, CDR2 SQIVND (reference sequence). After removal of 4 bases from V and 8 bases from J, the junction contained 14 bases not matched to a gene. The CDR3 DNA reads TGTGCCAGTAGTACTCGGGACAGGGGAATACGTGTGGACATTCAGTACTTC. This codes for CASSTRDRGIRVDIQYF.

The chain recombines TRBV9 with TRBJ2-2, with D possibly TRBD1 on 5 matching bases. CDR1 is SGDLS and CDR2 is YYNGEE in the germline V gene. Trimming pared 4 bases from V and 7 bases from J, leaving 8 bases between. This CDR3 region has 12 residues. The CDR3 here is CASSFQGGELFF. DNA of the CDR3: TGTGCCAGCAGCTTTCAGGGCGGGGAGCTGTTTTTT.

This clone was observed a few times. This chain uses TRBV28 with TRBJ1-2; weak D call: TRBD1 (5 bases). The germline V gene has CDR1 MDHEN and CDR2 SYDVKM. The CDR3 is 14 amino acids. The germline V and J ends were trimmed by 6 bases and 4 bases, with 15 bases remaining between them. CDR3 nucleotide sequence: TGTGCCAGCAGATTGGGCAGGGCGGGCTATGGCTACACCTTC. It specifies CASRLGRAGYGYTF.

V gene TRBV6-1 combines with J gene TRBJ2-7; perhaps TRBD1 as D (6 bases). Germline CDR1 is MNHNS and CDR2 is SASEGT. Trimming removed 0 bases at V and 1 base at J, with 10 bases between. The CDR3 sequence is 15 residues long. CDR3 coding DNA: TGTGCCAGCAGTGAAGCCGGAACAGGGTCCTACGAGCAGTACTTC. This gives the protein CASSEAGTGSYEQYF.

V is TRBV21-1 and J is TRBJ2-7; TRBD2, the table's D call, was not compared with the DNA. TRBV21-1 is recorded as a pseudogene. This CDR3 is built from 15 residues. The CDR3 DNA follows: TGTGCCAGCAGCAACGAGGGCAGGCCTCGAAAAGAGCAGTACTTC. Encoded protein: CASSNEGRPRKEQYF.

CDR3 DNA: TGTGCCAGCAGCTTACGGAACCAAGAGACCCAGTACTTC. Encoded protein: CASSLRNQETQYF. The rearrangement links TRBV7-9 to TRBJ2-5; D unclear. Per germline, CDR1 SEHNR and CDR2 FQNEAQ (reference sequence). CDR3 length equals 13 residues. V dropped 2 bases and J dropped 0 bases, with 4 bases sitting between them.

The sample holds a few counts of this clone. V usage is TRBV2 and J usage is TRBJ1-6, with D perhaps matching TRBD1 (6 bases). The CDR3 spans 16 residues. Germline V gene data show CDR1 as SNHLY and CDR2 as FYNNEI. Deletions cut 6 bases from V and 9 bases from J, with 21 bases between. CDR3 in amino acids: CASRGPGQQGSSPLHF. The CDR3, as DNA: TGTGCCAGCAGGGGGCCCGGGCAACAGGGTTCTTCACCCCTCCACTTT. Complete variable domain (other parts from reference TRBV2 and TRBJ1-6): EPEVTQTPSHQVTQMGQEVILRCVPISNHLYFYWYRQILGQKVEFLVSFYNNEISEKSEIFDDQFSVERPDGSNFTLKIRSTKLEDSAMYFCASRGPGQQGSSPLHFGNGTRLTVT.

This chain connects TRBV7-2 to TRBJ1-1; D gene unclear. The CDR3 sequence is 15 residues long. Germline values: CDR1 SGHTA, CDR2 FQGNSA. Trimming took 11 bases from V and 1 from J, leaving 20 bases between them. The CDR3 nucleotides read TGTGCCTCCCGAAGAAGTTGGACGGAGAACACTGAAGCTTTCTTT. As protein: CASRRSWTENTEAFF.

The chain employs TRBV19 and TRBJ2-5, with 9 bases that match TRBD1. V shed 4 bases, J shed 5 bases, and the junction held 5 bases outside the gene matches. CDR3 size: 14 residues. Per the germline V gene, CDR1 is LNHDA and CDR2 is SQIVND (reference sequence). CDR3: CASSRTGARETQYF. The CDR3 coding sequence is TGTGCCAGTAGTAGGACAGGGGCTAGGGAGACCCAGTACTTC. The whole variable domain, remainder taken from reference TRBV19 and TRBJ2-5, is DGGITQSPKYLFRKEGQNVTLSCEQNLNHDAMYWYRQDPGQGLRLIYYSQIVNDFQKGDIAEGYSVSREKKESFPLTVTSAQKNPTAFYLCASSRTGARETQYFGPGTRLLVL.